These 32 T cell receptor beta chains were all obtained from the same sample, sequenced in a study of OX40 agonist ivuxolimab in advanced cancers. TCRdb keeps only in-frame clones here, not all; method: immunoSEQ multiplex PCR. Found here are 65,000 to 90,000 clones, about nine tenths of them singletons; the top ten hold roughly 0.68%. The starting material was CD4+ or CD8+ T cells sorted from blood, obtained in a trial of the OX40 agonist ivuxolimab. Receptor source: an adult with an advanced solid tumor such as melanoma, head and neck, liver or kidney cancer.

The chain's CDR3 is CASSQSLISSYEQYF. CDR3 bases: TGTGCCAGCAGCCAATCATTAATTAGCTCCTACGAGCAGTACTTC. This sequence joins TRBV16 and TRBJ2-7; D is uncertain. Trimming shortened V by 0 bases and J by 0 bases, and 9 bases separated the two germline ends. Germline CDR1 KGHSY, CDR2 FQNENV. There are 15 residues in the CDR3.

The chain joins TRBV6-5 to TRBJ2-7; possible D gene TRBD2, 5 bases. Germline-derived CDR1 and CDR2 are MNHEY and SVGAGI. V lost 6 bases and J 5 bases, leaving 17 bases between the germline ends. The CDR3 has 14 amino acids. The CDR3 region is CASRQPSGSHEQYF. The CDR3 nucleotides read TGTGCCAGCAGACAACCGTCGGGGTCCCACGAGCAGTACTTC.

The chain combines TRBV11-2 with TRBJ2-3; 10 nucleotides align to TRBD2. This CDR3 comprises 18 residues. With 1 base clipped from V and 5 bases from J, the junction kept 12 bases outside the gene matches. Germline V CDR1 and CDR2: SGHAT, FQNNGV. The DNA for the CDR3 is TGTGCCAGCAGCTTAGCATTAGTTTCTAGCGGGAGCGGAGATACGCAGTATTTT. Translating gives CASSLALVSSGSGDTQYF.

The gene calls are TRBV10-3 and TRBJ2-3; no clear D. V lost 8 bases to trimming and J lost 4 bases, with 7 bases between them. Germline V gene data show CDR1 as ENHRY and CDR2 as SYGVKD. The CDR3 spans 11 residues. CDR3 region: CAIGISDTQYF. The CDR3 nucleotides read TGTGCCATCGGTATCTCAGATACGCAGTATTTT.

This chain links TRBV14 with TRBJ1-6; no definite D call. CDR1 SGHDN and CDR2 FVKESK come from the germline V gene. The CDR3 consists of 14 residues. V was trimmed by 0 bases and J by 8 bases, leaving 8 bases between them. The CDR3 here is CASSQDRRYSPLHF. CDR3 DNA sequence: TGTGCCAGCAGCCAAGATAGACGATATTCACCCCTCCACTTT.

The rearrangement joins TRBV6-1 to TRBJ1-2; D is unclear. Germline CDR1 is MNHNS and CDR2 is SASEGT. The CDR3 length is 14 residues. V lost 6 bases, J lost 8 bases, and 19 bases lay in between. In DNA, the CDR3 is TGTGCCAGCAGGGGTGGTCCTCGGACGGGCGGCTACACCTTC. It encodes CASRGGPRTGGYTF.

The V call is TRBV4-3, the J call TRBJ1-2; 9 nucleotides line up with TRBD1. The germline gives CDR1 LGHNA, CDR2 YSLEER. Trimming at V came to 2 bases and at J to 8 bases, leaving 3 bases not matched to a gene. This CDR3 region has 13 residues. For the CDR3, the DNA is TGCGCCAGCAGCCAAACAGGGGGCCGCGGCTACACCTTC. This gives the protein CASSQTGGRGYTF.

CDR3 residues: CAMSSATNEKLFF. CDR3 bases: TGTGCCATGTCTTCCGCAACTAATGAAAAACTGTTTTTT. The chain has TRBV10-3 and TRBJ1-4; D remains ambiguous. V was pared by 9 bases and J by 0 bases, with 8 bases between. Germline CDR1 is ENHRY and CDR2 is SYGVKD. There are 13 residues in the CDR3.

This chain connects TRBV11-2 to TRBJ1-1, with a weak D call TRBD1 (6 bases). This CDR3 contains 16 residues. V was shortened by 7 bases and J by 4 bases, with 22 bases between the two germline ends. Germline V gene lookup returns CDR1 SGHAT and CDR2 FQNNGV. CDR3 coding DNA: TGTGCCAGCAAACCAATCACCCTGCAGGGGTTCACTGAAGCTTTCTTT. This sequence encodes CASKPITLQGFTEAFF.

The chain combines TRBV5-4 with TRBJ2-1; TRBD1 is a possible D gene (6 bases). The CDR3 length is 11 residues. Trimming took off 4 bases at V and 10 bases at J, with 9 bases between the two ends. Germline V gives CDR1 SGHNT, CDR2 YYREEE (reference sequence). CDR3 bases: TGTGCCAGCAGCCAGACAGGAGAGCAGTTCTTC. Its protein is CASSQTGEQFF. The variable domain in full, with the rest retrieved from reference TRBV5-4 and TRBJ2-1, is ETGVTQSPTHLIKTRGQQVTLRCSSQSGHNTVSWYQQALGQGPQFIFQYYREEENGRGNFPPRFSGLQFPNYSSELNVNALELDDSALYLCASSQTGEQFFGPGTRLTVL.

The chain recombines TRBV5-6 with TRBJ2-7; a possible D gene is TRBD1 (5 bases). Trimming took off 3 bases at V and 1 base at J, with 14 bases between the two ends. From germline, CDR1 is SGHDT and CDR2 YYEEEE. The CDR3 is 15 amino acids. The CDR3: CASSWVGRESYEQYF. The DNA for the CDR3 is TGTGCCAGCAGCTGGGTGGGCAGGGAATCCTACGAGCAGTACTTC. Full variable domain (rest looked up from reference TRBV5-6 and TRBJ2-7): DAGVTQSPTHLIKTRGQQVTLRCSPKSGHDTVSWYQQALGQGPQFIFQYYEEEERQRGNFPDRFSGHQFPNYSSELNVNALLLGDSALYLCASSWVGRESYEQYFGPGTRLTVT.

This chain joins TRBV19 and TRBJ2-5; the D call may be TRBD1 or TRBD2 (6 bases each). The germline CDR1 and CDR2 sequences are LNHDA and SQIVND (reference sequence). V lost 3 bases to trimming and J lost 5 bases, with 16 bases between them. This CDR3 region has 15 residues. The CDR3 region is CASSMFGGEGETQYF. The CDR3 region has the DNA TGTGCCAGTAGTATGTTCGGGGGCGAGGGGGAGACCCAGTACTTC. The whole variable domain, remainder taken from reference TRBV19 and TRBJ2-5, is DGGITQSPKYLFRKEGQNVTLSCEQNLNHDAMYWYRQDPGQGLRLIYYSQIVNDFQKGDIAEGYSVSREKKESFPLTVTSAQKNPTAFYLCASSMFGGEGETQYFGPGTRLLVL.

Only one count was recorded for this clone. The chain combines TRBV5-1 with TRBJ1-1, with a weak D call TRBD1 (6 bases). Germline-derived CDR1 and CDR2 are SGHRS and YFSETQ. V lost 0 bases to trimming and J lost 0 bases, with 15 bases between them. CDR3 length equals 17 residues. The chain's CDR3 is CASSLAGRQGMNTEAFF. DNA of the CDR3: TGCGCCAGCAGCTTGGCCGGTCGGCAGGGGATGAACACTGAAGCTTTCTTT.

The chain uses TRBV4-2 and TRBJ1-1, with D tentatively TRBD1 (6 bases). V lost 3 bases and J lost 1, with 6 bases in between. Germline loops: CDR1 LGHNA, CDR2 YNFKEQ. CDR3 size: 13 residues. In DNA form, the CDR3 reads TGTGCCAGCAGCCAGACAGGGAACACTGAAGCTTTCTTT. Its protein is CASSQTGNTEAFF.

This clone occurred once. The chain uses TRBV7-5 and TRBJ1-2; the D call in the table, TRBD1, was not verified against the DNA. TRBV7-5 is assigned pseudogene status. This CDR3 spans 16 amino acids. CDR3 DNA sequence: TGTGCCAGAAGCTTAAAGCAAATATCCTGGGCCTATGGCTACACCTTC. Translating gives CARSLKQISWAYGYTF.

V and J are TRBV28 and TRBJ1-2; 11 bases are a match to TRBD1. Per the germline V gene, CDR1 is MDHEN and CDR2 is SYDVKM. CDR3 length equals 15 residues. V shed 6 bases and J 7 bases; nucleotides not matched to a gene: 10. The CDR3 reads CASRTGTGGRSGYTF. DNA of the CDR3: TGTGCCAGCAGAACCGGGACAGGGGGAAGGAGTGGCTACACCTTC.

A note on this clone: Other DNA sequences within the sample encode an identical CDR3. The chain combines TRBV28 with TRBJ2-5; possibly TRBD1 or TRBD2 for D (7 bases each). The CDR3 is made up of 13 amino acids. V was trimmed by 7 bases and J by 4 bases, leaving 13 bases between them. The germline V gene has CDR1 MDHEN and CDR2 SYDVKM. CDR3 loop: CASTAGGGETQYF. The CDR3 DNA reads TGTGCCAGCACCGCAGGGGGGGGAGAGACCCAGTACTTC.

This sequence joins TRBV6-1 and TRBJ1-1, with 9 bases matching TRBD1. The CDR3 spans 15 residues. Trimming removed 7 bases from V and 3 bases from J; junction bases left unmatched: 9. Germline values: CDR1 MNHNS, CDR2 SASEGT. The CDR3: CASTLQGAVDTEAFF. For the CDR3, the DNA is TGTGCCAGCACTCTACAGGGGGCCGTGGACACTGAAGCTTTCTTT.

The chain uses TRBV7-3 and TRBJ2-2; no reliable D call. CDR3 size: 14 residues. Deletions cut 1 base from V and 0 bases from J, with 3 bases between. Germline-derived CDR1 and CDR2 are SGHTA and FQGTGA. The CDR3 DNA follows: TGTGCCAGCAGCTTAAAGCCGAACACCGGGGAGCTGTTTTTT. Its protein is CASSLKPNTGELFF.

This clone appeared a few times. The V gene is TRBV5-6, the J gene TRBJ1-1; D gene ambiguous. CDR3 length equals 12 residues. V was trimmed by 2 bases and J by 6 bases, leaving 8 bases between them. CDR1 is SGHDT, CDR2 YYEEEE, per germline. The CDR3 loop reads CASSLRVAEAFF. DNA of the CDR3: TGTGCCAGCAGCTTAAGGGTGGCTGAAGCTTTCTTT.

The rearrangement links TRBV18 to TRBJ1-5; TRBD1 aligns across 9 bases. The V gene's germline CDR1 is KGHSH and CDR2 LQKENI. V gave up 5 bases and J gave up 11 bases; unmatched junction bases: 10. The CDR3 contains 14 residues. The CDR3 nucleotides are TGTGCCAGCTCAAGCGGACAGGGGCTAAGGGCCCAGCATTTT. Amino acids: CASSSGQGLRAQHF.

This chain joins TRBV27 and TRBJ2-1; 7 positions agree with TRBD2. V trimming: 5 bases; J trimming: 7 bases; junction bases outside the gene matches: 14. Germline V CDR1 and CDR2: MNHEY, SMNVEV (reference sequence). This CDR3 comprises 16 residues. CDR3 in DNA: TGTGCCAGCAGTCCCCTCGGGGCGGGAGATTCTAATGAGCAGTTCTTC. Encoded protein: CASSPLGAGDSNEQFF.

This clone is a singleton in its sample. The chain couples TRBV7-9 to TRBJ2-4, with D perhaps matching TRBD1 or TRBD2 (7 bases each). The length of the CDR3 is 14 residues. Germline CDR1 is SEHNR and CDR2 is FQNEAQ (reference sequence). The CDR3 region is CAGGDRKAKNIQYF. The DNA for the CDR3 is TGTGCGGGGGGGGACAGAAAAGCCAAAAACATTCAGTACTTC.

V and J are TRBV27 and TRBJ1-1; D may be TRBD1 (5 bases). V gave up 2 bases and J gave up 1 base, with 11 bases separating them. This CDR3 is built from 15 residues. Germline lookup yields CDR1 MNHEY and CDR2 SMNVEV (reference sequence). This chain's CDR3 is CASSLVGERNTEAFF. The DNA of the CDR3 is TGTGCCAGCAGTTTAGTGGGGGAGAGGAACACTGAAGCTTTCTTT.

This chain links TRBV5-6 with TRBJ2-6; D perhaps matches TRBD2 (5 bases). This CDR3 has 15 amino acids. V lost 2 bases and J lost 1, with 7 bases in between. Germline values: CDR1 SGHDT, CDR2 YYEEEE. CDR3 residues: CASSFEGSGANVLTF. In DNA form, the CDR3 reads TGTGCCAGCAGCTTCGAGGGATCTGGGGCCAACGTCCTGACTTTC.

The genes are TRBV27 and TRBJ1-5, with 7 bases identical to TRBD1. The CDR3 loop spans 14 amino acids. The trim removed 5 bases at V and 6 bases at J, leaving 7 bases unmatched. Germline CDR1 is MNHEY and CDR2 is SMNVEV (reference sequence). CDR3 nucleotide sequence: TGTGCCAGCAGTCCAAGACAGGGTCGTCAGCCCCAGCATTTT. It codes for CASSPRQGRQPQHF.

This clone was counted a few times. J is TRBJ1-2 and V is TRBV29-1; weak D call: TRBD1 (5 bases). V gave up 7 bases and J gave up 4 bases, with 13 bases separating them. Germline-derived CDR1 and CDR2 are SQVTM and ANQGSEA. There are 12 residues in the CDR3. As DNA, the CDR3 is TGCAGCGCCTCCTGGGGGTCCTATGGCTACACCTTC. It is translated as CSASWGSYGYTF.

V usage is TRBV19 and J usage is TRBJ2-2; a weak D match, TRBD1 (6 bases). Germline assignment: CDR1 LNHDA and CDR2 SQIVND (reference sequence). The V and J ends lost 3 bases and 0 bases respectively, with 8 bases between them. This CDR3 has 15 residues. CDR3 region: CASSIGQSNTGELFF. CDR3 DNA sequence: TGTGCCAGTAGTATCGGACAGTCGAACACCGGGGAGCTGTTTTTT.

The CDR3 region has the DNA TGTGCCAGCTCACCAAACCGGACAGGGGTCAGGTGGAATGAGCAGTTCTTC. This gives the protein CASSPNRTGVRWNEQFF. The rearrangement uses TRBV18 and TRBJ2-1; 9 bases line up with TRBD1. Trimming removed 2 bases from V and 7 bases from J; junction bases left unmatched: 12. This CDR3 comprises 17 residues. Per the germline V gene, CDR1 is KGHSH and CDR2 is LQKENI.

The chain uses TRBV11-3 and TRBJ2-2; no definite D call. V lost 3 bases and J 4 bases, leaving 3 bases between the germline ends. Germline-derived CDR1 and CDR2 are SGHNT and YENEEA. The length of the CDR3 is 12 residues. The CDR3 nucleotides are TGTGCCAGCAGCTTCGCCACCGGGGAGCTGTTTTTT. It encodes CASSFATGELFF.

This chain uses TRBV5-1 with TRBJ2-3, with TRBD1 as a possible D gene (5 bases). CDR1 and CDR2 from the germline V gene are SGHRS and YFSETQ. Trimming removed 1 base at V and 0 bases at J, with 9 bases between. There are 15 residues in the CDR3. CDR3 DNA: TGCGCCAGCAGCTTGATCCAGGGAAGCACAGATACGCAGTATTTT. Residues: CASSLIQGSTDTQYF.

Worth noting for this clone: The junction does not match germline at one end; this may be a read error. The chain recombines TRBV10-3 with TRBJ2-1; D not resolved. CDR1 and CDR2 from the germline V gene are ENHRY and SYGVKD. The CDR3 is made up of 14 amino acids. The CDR3 here is CAIRELGPYNEQFF. Here the CDR3 DNA reads TGTGCCATCAGGGAGTTGGGCCCCTACAATGAGCAGTTCTTC.